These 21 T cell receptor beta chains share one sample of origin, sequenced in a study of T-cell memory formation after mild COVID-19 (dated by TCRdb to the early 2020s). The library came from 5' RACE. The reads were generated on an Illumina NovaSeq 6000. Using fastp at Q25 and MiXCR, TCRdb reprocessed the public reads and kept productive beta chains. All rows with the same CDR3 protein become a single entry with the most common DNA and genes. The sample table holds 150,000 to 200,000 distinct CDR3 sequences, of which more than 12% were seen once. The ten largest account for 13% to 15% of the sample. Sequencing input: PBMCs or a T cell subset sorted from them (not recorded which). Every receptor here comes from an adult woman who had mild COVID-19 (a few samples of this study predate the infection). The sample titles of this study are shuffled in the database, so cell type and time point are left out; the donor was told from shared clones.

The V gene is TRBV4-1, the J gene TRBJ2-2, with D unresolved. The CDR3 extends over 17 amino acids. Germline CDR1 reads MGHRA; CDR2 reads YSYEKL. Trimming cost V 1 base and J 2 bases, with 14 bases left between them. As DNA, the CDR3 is TGCGCCAGCAGCCAAGGGGTCGCAAGGTCCAACACCGGGGAGCTGTTTTTT. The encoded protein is CASSQGVARSNTGELFF.

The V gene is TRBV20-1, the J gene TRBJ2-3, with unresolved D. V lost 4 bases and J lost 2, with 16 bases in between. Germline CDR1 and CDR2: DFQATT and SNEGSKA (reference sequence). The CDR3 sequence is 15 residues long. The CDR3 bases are TGCAGTGCTATCCATGGGGTTGTTATCACAGATACGCAGTATTTT. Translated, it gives CSAIHGVVITDTQYF.

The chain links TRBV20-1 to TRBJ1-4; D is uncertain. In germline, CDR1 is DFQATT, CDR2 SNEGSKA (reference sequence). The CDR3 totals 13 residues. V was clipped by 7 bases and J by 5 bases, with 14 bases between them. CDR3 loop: CSVSGLTNEKLFF. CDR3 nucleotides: TGCAGTGTATCCGGATTGACAAATGAAAAACTGTTTTTT.

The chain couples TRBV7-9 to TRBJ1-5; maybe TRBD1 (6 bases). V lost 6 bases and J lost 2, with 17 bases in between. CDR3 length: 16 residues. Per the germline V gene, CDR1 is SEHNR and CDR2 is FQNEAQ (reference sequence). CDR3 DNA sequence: TGTGCCAGCAGTTGGGGGGCAGGGCAGGGCAATCAGCCCCAGCATTTT. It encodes CASSWGAGQGNQPQHF.

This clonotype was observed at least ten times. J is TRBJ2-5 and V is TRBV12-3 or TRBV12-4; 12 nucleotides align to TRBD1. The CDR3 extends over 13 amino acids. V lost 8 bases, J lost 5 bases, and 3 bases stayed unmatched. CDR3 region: CASGTGGHETQYF. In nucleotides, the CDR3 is TGTGCCAGCGGGACAGGGGGCCACGAGACCCAGTACTTC.

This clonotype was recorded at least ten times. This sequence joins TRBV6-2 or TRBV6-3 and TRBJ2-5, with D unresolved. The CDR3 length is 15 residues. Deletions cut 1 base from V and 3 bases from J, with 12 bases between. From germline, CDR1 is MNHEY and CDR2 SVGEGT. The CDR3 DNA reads TGTGCCAGCAGTTACTGGGGTATTCGGGAAGAGACCCAGTACTTC. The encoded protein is CASSYWGIREETQYF.

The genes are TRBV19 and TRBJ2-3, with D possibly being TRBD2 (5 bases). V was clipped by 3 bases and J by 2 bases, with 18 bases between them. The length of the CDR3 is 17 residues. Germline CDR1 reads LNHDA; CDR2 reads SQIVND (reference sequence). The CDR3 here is CASSISLRRAYTDTQYF. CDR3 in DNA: TGTGCCAGTAGTATCTCCCTCCGGCGGGCCTACACAGATACGCAGTATTTT.

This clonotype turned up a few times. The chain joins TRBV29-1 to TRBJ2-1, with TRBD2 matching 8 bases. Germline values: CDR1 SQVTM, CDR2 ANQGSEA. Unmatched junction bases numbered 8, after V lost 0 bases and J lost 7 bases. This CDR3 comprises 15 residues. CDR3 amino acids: CSVEDWREAINEQFF. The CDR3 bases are TGCAGCGTTGAAGACTGGCGGGAGGCGATTAATGAGCAGTTCTTC.

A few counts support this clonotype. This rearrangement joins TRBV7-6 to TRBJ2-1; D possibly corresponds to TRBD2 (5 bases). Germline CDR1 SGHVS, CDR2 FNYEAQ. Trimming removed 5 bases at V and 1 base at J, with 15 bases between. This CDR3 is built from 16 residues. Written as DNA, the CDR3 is TGTGCCAGCAGCCAGAACCGAGCGGAGTCCTACAATGAGCAGTTCTTC. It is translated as CASSQNRAESYNEQFF. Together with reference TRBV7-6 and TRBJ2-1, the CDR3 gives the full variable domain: GAGVSQSPRYKVTKRGQDVALRCDPISGHVSLYWYRQALGQGPEFLTYFNYEAQQDKSGLPNDRFSAERPEGSISTLTIQRTEQRDSAMYRCASSQNRAESYNEQFFGPGTRLTVL.

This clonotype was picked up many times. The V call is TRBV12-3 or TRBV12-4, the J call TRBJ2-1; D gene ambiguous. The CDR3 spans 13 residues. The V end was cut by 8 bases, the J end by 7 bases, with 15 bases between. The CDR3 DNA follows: TGTGCCAGCTGTAGGCTAGGTTCGAATGAGCAGTTCTTC. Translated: CASCRLGSNEQFF.

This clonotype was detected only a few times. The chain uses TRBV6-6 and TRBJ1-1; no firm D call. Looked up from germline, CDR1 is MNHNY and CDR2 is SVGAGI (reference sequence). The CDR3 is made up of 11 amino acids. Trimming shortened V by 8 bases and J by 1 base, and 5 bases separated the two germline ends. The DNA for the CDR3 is TGTGCCAGCTACCGGAACACTGAAGCTTTCTTT. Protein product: CASYRNTEAFF.

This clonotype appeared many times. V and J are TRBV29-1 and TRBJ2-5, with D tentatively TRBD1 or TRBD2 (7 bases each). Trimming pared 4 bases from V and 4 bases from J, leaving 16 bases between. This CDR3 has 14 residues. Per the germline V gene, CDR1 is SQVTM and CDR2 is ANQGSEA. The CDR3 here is CSVVGSGGGETQYF. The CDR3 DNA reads TGCAGCGTTGTAGGATCAGGGGGGGGAGAGACCCAGTACTTC.

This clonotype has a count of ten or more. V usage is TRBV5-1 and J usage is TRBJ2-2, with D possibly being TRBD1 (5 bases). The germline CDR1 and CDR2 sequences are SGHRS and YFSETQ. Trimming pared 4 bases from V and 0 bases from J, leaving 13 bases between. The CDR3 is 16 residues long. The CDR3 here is CASSRGGTANTGELFF. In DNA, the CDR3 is TGCGCCAGCAGCAGGGGCGGTACGGCGAACACCGGGGAGCTGTTTTTT. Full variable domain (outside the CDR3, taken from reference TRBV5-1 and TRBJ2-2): KAGVTQTPRYLIKTRGQQVTLSCSPISGHRSVSWYQQTPGQGLQFLFEYFSETQRNKGNFPGRFSGRQFSNSRSEMNVSTLELGDSALYLCASSRGGTANTGELFFGEGSRLTVL.

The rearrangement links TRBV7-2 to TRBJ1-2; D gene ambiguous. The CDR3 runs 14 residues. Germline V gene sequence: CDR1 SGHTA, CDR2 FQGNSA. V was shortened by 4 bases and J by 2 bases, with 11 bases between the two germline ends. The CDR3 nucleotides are TGTGCCAGCAGCTCCGAGACGGAGAACTATGGCTACACCTTC. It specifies CASSSETENYGYTF.

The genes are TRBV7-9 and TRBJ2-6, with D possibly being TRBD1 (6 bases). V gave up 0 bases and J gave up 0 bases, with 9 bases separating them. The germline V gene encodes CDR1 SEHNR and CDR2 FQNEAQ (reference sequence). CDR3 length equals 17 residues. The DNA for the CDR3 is TGTGCCAGCAGCTTAGCCAGGGGCCTCTCTGGGGCCAACGTCCTGACTTTC. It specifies CASSLARGLSGANVLTF.

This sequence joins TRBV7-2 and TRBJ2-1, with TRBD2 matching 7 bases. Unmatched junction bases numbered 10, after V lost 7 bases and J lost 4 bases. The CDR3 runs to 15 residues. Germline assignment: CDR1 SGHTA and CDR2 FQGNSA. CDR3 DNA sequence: TGTGCCAGCACTCAACGGGGAGGGAGGTACAATGAGCAGTTCTTC. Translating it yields CASTQRGGRYNEQFF.

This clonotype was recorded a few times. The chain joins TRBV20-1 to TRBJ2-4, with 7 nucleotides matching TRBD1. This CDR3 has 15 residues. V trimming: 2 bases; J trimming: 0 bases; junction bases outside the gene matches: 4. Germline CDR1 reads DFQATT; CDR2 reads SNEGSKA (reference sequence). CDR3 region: CSARRGLEAKNIQYF. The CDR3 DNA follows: TGCAGTGCTAGAAGGGGGCTGGAAGCCAAAAACATTCAGTACTTC.

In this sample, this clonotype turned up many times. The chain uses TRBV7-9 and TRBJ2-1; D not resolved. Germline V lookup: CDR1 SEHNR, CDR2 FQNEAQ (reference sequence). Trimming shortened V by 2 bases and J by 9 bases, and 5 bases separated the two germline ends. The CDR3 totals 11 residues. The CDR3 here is CASSLSGEQFF. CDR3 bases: TGTGCCAGCAGCTTATCCGGTGAGCAGTTCTTC.

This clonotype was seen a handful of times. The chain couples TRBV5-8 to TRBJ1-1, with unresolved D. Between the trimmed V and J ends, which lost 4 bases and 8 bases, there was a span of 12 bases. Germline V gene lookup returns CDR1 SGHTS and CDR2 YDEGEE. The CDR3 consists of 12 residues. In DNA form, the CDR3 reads TGTGCCAGCAGCCTTTACGGCGAGGAAGCTTTCTTT. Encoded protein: CASSLYGEEAFF.

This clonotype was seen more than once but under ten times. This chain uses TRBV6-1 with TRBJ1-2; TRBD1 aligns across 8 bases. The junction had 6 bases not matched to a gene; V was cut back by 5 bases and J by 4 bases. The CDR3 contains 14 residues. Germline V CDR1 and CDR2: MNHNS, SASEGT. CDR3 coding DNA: TGTGCCAGCAGTCCGGGACAGGAGGTCTATGGCTACACCTTC. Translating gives CASSPGQEVYGYTF.

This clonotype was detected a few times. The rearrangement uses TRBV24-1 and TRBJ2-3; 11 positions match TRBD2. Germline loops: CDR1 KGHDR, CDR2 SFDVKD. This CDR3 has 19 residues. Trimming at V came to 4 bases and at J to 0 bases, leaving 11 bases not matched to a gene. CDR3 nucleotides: TGTGCCACCAGTGACGCCGGGACTAGCGGATTATCTAGCACAGATACGCAGTATTTT. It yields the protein CATSDAGTSGLSSTDTQYF.